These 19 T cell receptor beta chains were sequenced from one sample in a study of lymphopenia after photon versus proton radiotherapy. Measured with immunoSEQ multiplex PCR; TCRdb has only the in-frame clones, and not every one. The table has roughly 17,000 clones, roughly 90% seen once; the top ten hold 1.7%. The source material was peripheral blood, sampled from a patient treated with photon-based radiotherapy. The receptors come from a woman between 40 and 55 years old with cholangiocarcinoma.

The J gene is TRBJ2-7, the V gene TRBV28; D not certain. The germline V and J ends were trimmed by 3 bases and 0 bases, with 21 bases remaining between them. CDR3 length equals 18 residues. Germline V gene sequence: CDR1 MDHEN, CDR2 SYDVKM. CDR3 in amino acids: CASSFSALGSLSSYEQYF. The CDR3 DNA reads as TGTGCCAGCAGTTTCAGCGCGCTCGGAAGTCTAAGCTCCTACGAGCAGTACTTC.

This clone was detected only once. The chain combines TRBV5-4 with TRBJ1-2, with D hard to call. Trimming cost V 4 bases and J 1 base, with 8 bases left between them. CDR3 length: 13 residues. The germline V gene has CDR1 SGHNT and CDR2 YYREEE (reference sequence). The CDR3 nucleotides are TGTGCCAGCAGCCAGACACATAACTATGGCTACACCTTC. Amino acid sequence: CASSQTHNYGYTF.

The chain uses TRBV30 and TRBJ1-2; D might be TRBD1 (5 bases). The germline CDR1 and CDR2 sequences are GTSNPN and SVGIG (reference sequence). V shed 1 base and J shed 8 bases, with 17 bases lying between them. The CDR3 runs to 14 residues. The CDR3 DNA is TGTGCCTGGAGTGACCCGGGACCCGGAGGGGGCTACACCTTC. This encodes CAWSDPGPGGGYTF.

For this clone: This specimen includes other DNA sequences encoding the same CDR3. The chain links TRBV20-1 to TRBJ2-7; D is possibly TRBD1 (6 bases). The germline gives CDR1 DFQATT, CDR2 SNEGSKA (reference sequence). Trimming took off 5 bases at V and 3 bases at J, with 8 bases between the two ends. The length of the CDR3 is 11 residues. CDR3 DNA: TGCAGTGCTCAGACAGGCTACGAGCAGTACTTC. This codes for CSAQTGYEQYF.

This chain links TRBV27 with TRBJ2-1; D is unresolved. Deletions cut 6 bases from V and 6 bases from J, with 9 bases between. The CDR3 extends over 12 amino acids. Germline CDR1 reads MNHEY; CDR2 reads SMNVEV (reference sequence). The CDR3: CASRMNSNEQFF. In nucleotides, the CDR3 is TGTGCCAGCAGGATGAACAGCAATGAGCAGTTCTTC.

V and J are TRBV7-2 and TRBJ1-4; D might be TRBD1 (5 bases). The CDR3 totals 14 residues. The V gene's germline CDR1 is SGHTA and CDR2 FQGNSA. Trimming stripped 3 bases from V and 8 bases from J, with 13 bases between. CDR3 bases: TGTGCCAGCAGCTTCGACGGGGGAAGGGAAAAACTGTTTTTT. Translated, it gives CASSFDGGREKLFF. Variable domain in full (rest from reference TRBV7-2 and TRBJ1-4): GAGVSQSPSNKVTEKGKDVELRCDPISGHTALYWYRQSLGQGLEFLIYFQGNSAPDKSGLPSDRFSAERTGGSVSTLTIQRTQQEDSAVYLCASSFDGGREKLFFGSGTQLSVL.

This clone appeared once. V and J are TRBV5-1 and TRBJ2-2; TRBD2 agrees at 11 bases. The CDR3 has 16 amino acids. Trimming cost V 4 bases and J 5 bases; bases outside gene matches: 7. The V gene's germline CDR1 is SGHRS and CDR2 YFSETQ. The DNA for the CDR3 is TGCGCCAGCAGCGTACTACTAGCGGGGGAAACCGGGGAGCTGTTTTTT. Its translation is CASSVLLAGETGELFF.

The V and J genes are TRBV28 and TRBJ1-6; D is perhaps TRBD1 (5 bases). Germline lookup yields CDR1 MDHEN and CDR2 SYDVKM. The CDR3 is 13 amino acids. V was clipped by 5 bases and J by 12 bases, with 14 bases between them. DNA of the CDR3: TGTGCCAGCAGTGAGTCAGGGCAGAGACCCCTCCACTTT. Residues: CASSESGQRPLHF.

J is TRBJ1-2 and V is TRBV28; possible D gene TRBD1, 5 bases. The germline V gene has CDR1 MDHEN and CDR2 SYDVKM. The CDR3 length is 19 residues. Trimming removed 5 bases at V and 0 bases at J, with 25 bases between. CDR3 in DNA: TGTGCCAGCAGTGATTGGGTGTTTTCGCTCAGGGAAACTAACTATGGCTACACCTTC. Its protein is CASSDWVFSLRETNYGYTF.

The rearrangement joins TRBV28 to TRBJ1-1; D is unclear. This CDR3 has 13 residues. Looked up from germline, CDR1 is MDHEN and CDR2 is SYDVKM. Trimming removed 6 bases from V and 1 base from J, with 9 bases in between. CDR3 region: CASRLTANTEAFF. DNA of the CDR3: TGTGCCAGCAGACTAACAGCGAACACTGAAGCTTTCTTT.

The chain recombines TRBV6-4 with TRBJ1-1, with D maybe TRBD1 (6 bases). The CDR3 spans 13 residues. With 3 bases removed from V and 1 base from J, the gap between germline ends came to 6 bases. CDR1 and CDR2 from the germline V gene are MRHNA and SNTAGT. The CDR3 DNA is TGTGCCAGCAGTGAGGGACAGAACACTGAAGCTTTCTTT. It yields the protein CASSEGQNTEAFF.

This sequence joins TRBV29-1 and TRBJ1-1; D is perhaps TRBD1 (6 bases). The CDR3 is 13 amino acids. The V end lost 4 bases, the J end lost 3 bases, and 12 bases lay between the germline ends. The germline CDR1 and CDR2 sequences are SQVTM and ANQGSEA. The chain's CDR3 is CSVVRGAYTEAFF. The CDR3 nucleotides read TGCAGCGTTGTGAGGGGGGCATACACTGAAGCTTTCTTT.

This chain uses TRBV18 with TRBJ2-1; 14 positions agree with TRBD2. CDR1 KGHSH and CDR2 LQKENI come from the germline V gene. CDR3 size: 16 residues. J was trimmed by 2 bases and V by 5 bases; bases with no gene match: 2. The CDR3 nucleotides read TGTGCCAGCTCAAGACTAGCGGGAGGGGCCTACAATGAGCAGTTCTTC. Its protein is CASSRLAGGAYNEQFF. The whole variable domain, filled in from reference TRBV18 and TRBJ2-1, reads NAGVMQNPRHLVRRRGQEARLRCSPMKGHSHVYWYRQLPEEGLKFMVYLQKENIIDESGMPKERFSAEFPKEGPSILRIQQVVRGDSAAYFCASSRLAGGAYNEQFFGPGTRLTVL.

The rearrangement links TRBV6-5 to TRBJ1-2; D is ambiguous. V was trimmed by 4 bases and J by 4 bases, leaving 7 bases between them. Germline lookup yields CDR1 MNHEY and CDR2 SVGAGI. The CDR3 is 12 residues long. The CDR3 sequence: CASSSSSYGYTF. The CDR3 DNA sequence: TGTGCCAGCAGTTCTAGCAGCTATGGCTACACCTTC.

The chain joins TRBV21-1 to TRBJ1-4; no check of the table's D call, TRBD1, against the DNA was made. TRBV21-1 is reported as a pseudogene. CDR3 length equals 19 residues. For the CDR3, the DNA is TGTGCCAGCAGCCGAAGACTTGGGGACAGGGGGCATAGTAGTGAAAAACTGTTTTTT. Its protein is CASSRRLGDRGHSSEKLFF.

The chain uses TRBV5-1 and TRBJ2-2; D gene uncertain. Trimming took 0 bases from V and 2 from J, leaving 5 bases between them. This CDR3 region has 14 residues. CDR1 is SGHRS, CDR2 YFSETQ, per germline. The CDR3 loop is CASSLGQNTGELFF. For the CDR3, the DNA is TGCGCCAGCAGCTTGGGACAAAACACCGGGGAGCTGTTTTTT.

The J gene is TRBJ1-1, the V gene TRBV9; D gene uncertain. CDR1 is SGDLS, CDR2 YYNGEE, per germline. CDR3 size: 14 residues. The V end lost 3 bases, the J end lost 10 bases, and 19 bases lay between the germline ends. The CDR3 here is CASSASDRMGIAFF. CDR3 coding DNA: TGTGCCAGCAGCGCCTCGGATCGGATGGGGATAGCTTTCTTT.

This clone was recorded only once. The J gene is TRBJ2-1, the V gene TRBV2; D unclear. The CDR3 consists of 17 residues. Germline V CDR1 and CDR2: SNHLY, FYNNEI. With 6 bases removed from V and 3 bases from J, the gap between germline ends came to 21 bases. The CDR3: CASSDPGIVGFYNEQFF. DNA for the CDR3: TGTGCCAGCAGCGATCCCGGAATAGTTGGGTTCTACAATGAGCAGTTCTTC.

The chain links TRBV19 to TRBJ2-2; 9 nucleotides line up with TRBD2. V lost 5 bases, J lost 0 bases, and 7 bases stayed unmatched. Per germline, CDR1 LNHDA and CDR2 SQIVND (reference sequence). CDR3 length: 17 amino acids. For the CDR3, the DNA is TGTGCCAGTAGTTCGGGTAGCGGGGGTGCGAACACCGGGGAGCTGTTTTTT. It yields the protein CASSSGSGGANTGELFF.